This note documents a single T cell receptor beta chain sequence. Its antigen is currently not known. Per-base qualities were not stored, and no clone one base away is much larger. The source of the sample is a study of sequential checkpoint blockade in melanoma (dated by TCRdb to about 2019). Regarding the research as a whole: Patients were assigned by 1:1 randomization to either first-line nivolumab followed by ipilimumab (arm A) or ipilimumab followed by nivolumab (arm B). Maintenance nivolumab came after each of the two trial sequences. Beyond this particular receptor, the publication reports: Larger, independent patient cohorts are needed to validate the response-prediction model that combines TCR metrics and mutation burden.

The immunoSEQ Assay was used to immunosequence TCRbeta CDR3 regions from genomic DNA. Before high-throughput sequencing, genomic DNA was amplified using bias-controlled multiplex PCR. As for the authors' bioinformatics: To quantify the absolute abundance of each unique TCRbeta CDR3 region, the sequences were collapsed and filtered. Clonality was defined as 1 minus Pielou's evenness and was calculated using productive rearrangements only. A previously published method was used to identify clones with significantly greater frequencies in on-treatment samples than in baseline samples. The table comes from immuneACCESS by way of TCRdb, which keeps in-frame sequences with V and J called. Part of the clones is missing from these tables; in studies checked, under half for an unresolved V gene and the rest for unknown reasons. That table supplies the V and J calls and clone size; D and trimming were determined from the DNA. This sample holds some 40,000 clones; roughly 88% were observed only once. Around 12% of the sample is held by the ten biggest clonotypes.

Sample treatment or condition, as interpreted from the label and publication: randomized to nivolumab then ipilimumab (arm A) or the reverse (arm B). None of the patients in the trial had previously been given DNA-damaging chemotherapy. Thawed PBMCs were sorted on a FACS Aria II flow cytometer to isolate live CD3+CD8+ cells negative for CD19 and CD56. Samples came from patients with melanoma in CheckMate 064, a randomized, open-label phase II trial of sequential checkpoint blockade. Peripheral blood mononuclear cells were collected by leukapheresis, purified with Ficoll-Paque, and frozen in human serum with approximately 10% DMSO. Immediately after sorting, the purity of sorted blood CD3+CD8+ cells was verified to be >95%, after which DNA was extracted. Trimming at the junction amounts to 10 bases on V and 2 bases on J, and the germline ends lie 13 bases apart. The germline V gene sets CDR1 to ENHRY and CDR2 to SYGVKD. CDR3 length: 13 amino acids, cysteine to phenylalanine. Only the CDR3 DNA stays, 39 bases, in frame from base 1.

Sequenced material: CD8+ T cells sorted from blood (inferred from file names), taken from a patient given nivolumab and ipilimumab in sequence. This clonotype originated in a human donor with melanoma. The sequence links TRBV10-3 to TRBJ2-3; the D gene identity is not certain. The CDR3 in this case is CATYDTTTDTQYF. The nucleotide sequence reads TGTGCCACCTACGATACTACCACAGATACGCAGTATTTT.